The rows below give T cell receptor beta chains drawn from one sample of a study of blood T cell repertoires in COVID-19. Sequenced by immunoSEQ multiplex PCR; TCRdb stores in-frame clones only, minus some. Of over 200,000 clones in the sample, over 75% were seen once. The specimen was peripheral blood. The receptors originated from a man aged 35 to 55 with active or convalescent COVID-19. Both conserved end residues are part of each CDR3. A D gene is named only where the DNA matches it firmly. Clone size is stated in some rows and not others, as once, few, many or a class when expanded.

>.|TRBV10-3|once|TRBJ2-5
CAIRITGSETQYF
TGTGCCATCAGAATTACAGGGTCGGAGACCCAGTACTTC
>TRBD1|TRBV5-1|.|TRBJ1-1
CASSSFGQGNTEAFF
TGCGCCAGCAGCTCTTTCGGACAGGGGAACACTGAAGCTTTCTTT
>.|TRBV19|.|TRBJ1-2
CASSMNGFTYGYTF
TGTGCCAGTAGTATGAACGGGTTCACCTATGGCTACACCTTC
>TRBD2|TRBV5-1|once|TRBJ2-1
CASSLAGGLAGNEQFF
TGCGCCAGCAGCTTGGCCGGGGGACTAGCGGGCAATGAGCAGTTCTTC
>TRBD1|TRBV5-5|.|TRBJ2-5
CASSAGTGVGTQYF
TGTGCCAGCAGCGCCGGGACAGGGGTAGGGACCCAGTACTTC
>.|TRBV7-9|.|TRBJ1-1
CASSRTATNTEAFF
TGTGCCAGCAGCAGGACAGCGACGAACACTGAAGCTTTCTTT
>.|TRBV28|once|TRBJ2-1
CASKLLAQVENEQFF
TGTGCCAGCAAACTACTAGCTCAGGTTGAAAATGAGCAGTTCTTC
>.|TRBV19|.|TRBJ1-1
CASSIAHLTAEAFF
TGTGCCAGTAGTATAGCTCATTTGACAGCTGAAGCTTTCTTT
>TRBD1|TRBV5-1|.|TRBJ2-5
CASSLVPGGDSSSETQYF
TGCGCCAGCAGCTTGGTGCCAGGGGGCGATTCGAGCAGCGAGACCCAGTACTTC
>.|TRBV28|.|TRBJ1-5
CASSFGGAYNQPQHF
TGTGCCAGCAGTTTTGGGGGGGCGTACAATCAGCCCCAGCATTTT
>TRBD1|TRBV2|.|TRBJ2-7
CASSESNAPTGYSYEQYF
TGTGCCAGCAGTGAGTCAAATGCACCGACAGGGTACTCCTACGAGCAGTACTTC
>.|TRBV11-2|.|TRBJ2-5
CASSQGLMETQYF
TGTGCCAGCAGCCAGGGACTGATGGAGACCCAGTACTTC
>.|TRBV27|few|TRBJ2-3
CASSLARGTPNTQYF
TGTGCCAGCAGTTTAGCCAGGGGAACACCAAATACGCAGTATTTT
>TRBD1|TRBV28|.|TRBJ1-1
CASISQGAQDTEAFF
TGTGCCAGCATCTCACAGGGGGCGCAGGACACTGAAGCTTTCTTT
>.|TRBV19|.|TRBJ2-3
CASRSGLGQESTDTQYF
TGTGCCAGTAGATCAGGCCTGGGGCAGGAGTCCACAGATACGCAGTATTTT
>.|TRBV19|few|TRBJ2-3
CASSIRQIDTQYF
TGTGCCAGTAGTATAAGACAGATTGATACGCAGTATTTT
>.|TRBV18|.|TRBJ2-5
CASSPTVQETQYF
TGTGCCAGCTCACCTACGGTCCAAGAGACCCAGTACTTC
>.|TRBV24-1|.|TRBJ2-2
CATTTASNTGELFF
TGTGCCACCACGACAGCCTCTAACACCGGGGAGCTGTTTTTT
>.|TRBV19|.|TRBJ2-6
CASSGMPSGANVLTF
TGTGCCAGTAGCGGGATGCCCTCTGGGGCCAACGTCCTGACTTTC
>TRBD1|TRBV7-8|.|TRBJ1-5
CASSSGTGRNQPQHF
TGTGCCAGCAGTTCCGGGACAGGGCGCAATCAGCCCCAGCATTTT
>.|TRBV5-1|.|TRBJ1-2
CASSLSIGGYGYTF
TGCGCCAGCAGCTTGTCGATCGGAGGCTATGGCTACACCTTC
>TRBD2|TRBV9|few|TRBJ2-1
CASSTLAATYNEQFF
TGTGCCAGCAGCACACTAGCGGCTACCTACAATGAGCAGTTCTTC
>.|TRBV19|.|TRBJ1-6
CASSMGSKATALHF
TGTGCCAGTAGTATGGGGAGCAAGGCTACGGCCCTCCACTTT
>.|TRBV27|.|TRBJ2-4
CASSSALDLAKNIQYF
TGTGCCAGCAGTTCAGCCCTAGATCTAGCCAAAAACATTCAGTACTTC
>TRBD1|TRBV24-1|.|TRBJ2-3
CATSDWGQGATDTQYF
TGTGCCACCAGTGATTGGGGACAGGGGGCGACAGATACGCAGTATTTT
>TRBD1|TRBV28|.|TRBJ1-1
CASLLQGPRTEAFF
TGTGCCAGCCTATTACAGGGGCCGAGAACTGAAGCTTTCTTT
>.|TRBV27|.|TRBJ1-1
CASSFIDRNTEAFF
TGTGCCAGCAGTTTCATCGACAGGAACACTGAAGCTTTCTTT
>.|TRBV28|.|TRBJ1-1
CASSWNTEAFF
TGTGCCAGCAGCTGGAACACTGAAGCTTTCTTT
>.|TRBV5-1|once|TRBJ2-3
CATGPGGPDTQYF
TGCGCCACCGGGCCGGGGGGCCCAGATACGCAGTATTTT
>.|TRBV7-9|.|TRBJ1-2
CASSPRAGPYGYTF
TGTGCCAGCAGCCCCAGGGCTGGGCCCTATGGCTACACCTTC
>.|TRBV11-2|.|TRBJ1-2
CASSLELTGDYGYTF
TGTGCCAGCAGCTTAGAATTAACGGGAGACTATGGCTACACCTTC
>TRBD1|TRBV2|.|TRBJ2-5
CASSTSGQGAETQYF
TGTGCCAGCAGTACGTCCGGACAGGGGGCCGAGACCCAGTACTTC
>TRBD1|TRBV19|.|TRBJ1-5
CASSQGTGGKPQHF
TGTGCCAGTAGCCAAGGGACAGGAGGCAAGCCCCAGCATTTT
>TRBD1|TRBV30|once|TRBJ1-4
CAWSLQGRLFF
TGTGCCTGGAGTCTACAGGGGAGACTGTTTTTT
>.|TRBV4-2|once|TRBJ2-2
CASSHDSADGELFF
TGTGCCAGCAGCCACGACTCCGCAGACGGGGAGCTGTTTTTT
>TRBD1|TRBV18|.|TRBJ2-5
CASSPDRAQETQYF
TGTGCCAGCTCGCCGGACAGGGCGCAAGAGACCCAGTACTTC
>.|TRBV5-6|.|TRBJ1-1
CASSLLAGGVRTEAFF
TGTGCCAGCAGCTTGCTTGCGGGGGGGGTGAGGACTGAAGCTTTCTTT
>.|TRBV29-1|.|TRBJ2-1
CSVEAERDEQFF
TGCAGCGTTGAAGCCGAACGGGATGAGCAGTTCTTC
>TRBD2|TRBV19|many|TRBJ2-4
CASSIDLAGESKNIQYF
TGTGCCAGTAGTATAGATCTAGCGGGCGAATCTAAAAACATTCAGTACTTC
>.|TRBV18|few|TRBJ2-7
CASSPLAGETFYEQYF
TGTGCCAGCTCACCACTTGCCGGGGAAACCTTCTACGAGCAGTACTTC
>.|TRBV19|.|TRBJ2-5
CASRTTGVETQYF
TGTGCCAGTAGGACGACCGGGGTGGAGACCCAGTACTTC
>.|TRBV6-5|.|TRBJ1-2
CASNPTGDYGYTF
TGTGCCAGCAACCCAACCGGGGACTATGGCTACACCTTC
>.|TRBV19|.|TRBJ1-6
CASSINGGNSPLHF
TGTGCCAGTAGTATTAACGGGGGAAATTCACCCCTCCACTTT
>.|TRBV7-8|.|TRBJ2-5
CASSPGGKRGGAKTQYF
TGTGCCAGCAGCCCCGGCGGGAAGAGGGGCGGTGCAAAGACCCAGTACTTC
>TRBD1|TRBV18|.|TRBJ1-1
CASSQTGQANTEAFF
TGTGCCAGCTCACAAACGGGACAGGCGAACACTGAAGCTTTCTTT
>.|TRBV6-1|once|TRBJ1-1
CASSEQGLMNTEAFF
TGTGCCAGCAGTGAACAGGGACTGATGAACACTGAAGCTTTCTTT
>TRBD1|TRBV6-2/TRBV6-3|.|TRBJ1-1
CASSYSKGRGHTEAFF
TGTGCCAGCAGTTACTCGAAAGGCAGGGGGCACACTGAAGCTTTCTTT
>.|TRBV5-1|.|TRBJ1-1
CASSQAGVNTEAFF
TGCGCCAGCAGCCAGGCCGGGGTGAACACTGAAGCTTTCTTT
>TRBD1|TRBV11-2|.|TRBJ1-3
CASSLAGQTGNTIYF
TGTGCCAGCAGCTTAGCGGGACAGACTGGAAACACCATATATTTT
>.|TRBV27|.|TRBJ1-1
CASSLSYSMHTEAFF
TGTGCCAGCAGTTTATCGTACAGTATGCACACTGAAGCTTTCTTT
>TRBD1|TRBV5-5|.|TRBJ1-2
CASSRWTGDDYGYTF
TGTGCCAGCAGCCGTTGGACAGGGGATGACTATGGCTACACCTTC
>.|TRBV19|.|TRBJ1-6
CASSIGGSWERSQSPLHF
TGTGCCAGTAGTATTGGGGGGTCGTGGGAACGATCCCAATCACCCCTCCACTTT
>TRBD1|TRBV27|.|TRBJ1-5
CASSTGTGGDQPQHF
TGTGCCAGCAGTACCGGGACAGGGGGGGATCAGCCCCAGCATTTT
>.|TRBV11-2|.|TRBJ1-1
CASSFTQNTEAFF
TGTGCCAGCAGCTTCACACAGAACACTGAAGCTTTCTTT